The 30 T cell receptor beta chains below were found in one sample sequenced in a study of blood T cell repertoires in COVID-19. The protocol was immunoSEQ multiplex PCR, while the TCRdb copy is restricted to in-frame clones and leaves out a portion. The table includes fewer than 200,000 clones, around 83% detected once. The material sequenced was peripheral blood. These receptors originate from a woman in her 70s with COVID-19, enrolled during active disease.

In this sample, this clone turned up a few times. The J gene is TRBJ2-5, the V gene TRBV28, with TRBD2 matching 14 bases. Germline assignment: CDR1 MDHEN and CDR2 SYDVKM. The CDR3 totals 16 residues. The V segment lost 4 bases and the J segment 3 bases; nucleotides outside the gene matches: 4. The CDR3 protein is CASSYLGLAGEETQYF. The CDR3 DNA reads as TGTGCCAGCAGTTACCTGGGACTAGCGGGAGAAGAGACCCAGTACTTC.

V is TRBV21-1 and J is TRBJ1-1; whether TRBD1, the table's D call, matches the DNA was not checked. TRBV21-1 is a documented pseudogene. The CDR3 has 15 amino acids. This CDR3 reads CASSRRDTENTEAFF. As DNA, the CDR3 is TGTGCCAGCAGCAGACGGGACACGGAGAACACTGAAGCTTTCTTT.

This clone has just one count. The genes are TRBV11-2 and TRBJ1-5, with unresolved D. The V end lost 1 base, the J end lost 7 bases, and 8 bases lay between the germline ends. The CDR3 is 13 amino acids. The germline CDR1 and CDR2 sequences are SGHAT and FQNNGV. CDR3 region: CASSLAGGQPQHF. As DNA, the CDR3 is TGTGCCAGCAGCTTAGCGGGTGGGCAGCCCCAGCATTTT.

This clone showed up just once. This chain uses TRBV3-1 (or the pseudogene TRBV3-2) with TRBJ2-7, with D possibly matching TRBD1 (5 bases). With 4 bases removed from V and 2 bases from J, the gap between germline ends came to 12 bases. Germline V gene data show CDR1 as LGHDT and CDR2 as YNNKEL (reference sequence). The CDR3 is made up of 14 amino acids. The CDR3 DNA sequence: TGTGCCAGCAGCCCGACCAGGGATCCCTACGAGCAGTACTTC. It encodes CASSPTRDPYEQYF.

This chain connects TRBV2 to TRBJ2-1, with D hard to call. The V end was cut by 8 bases, the J end by 7 bases, with 15 bases between. The length of the CDR3 is 13 residues. Germline V lookup: CDR1 SNHLY, CDR2 FYNNEI. In nucleotides, the CDR3 is TGTGCCAGCCAGGAAGTTCGGTCGAATGAGCAGTTCTTC. Encoded protein: CASQEVRSNEQFF.

The chain recombines TRBV28 with TRBJ1-2, with a weak D call TRBD1 (6 bases). CDR1 and CDR2 from the germline V gene are MDHEN and SYDVKM. The CDR3 runs 12 residues. V was pared by 3 bases and J by 5 bases, with 7 bases between. CDR3 sequence (DNA): TGTGCCAGCAGTTTCCAGGGGTATGGCTACACCTTC. Translated: CASSFQGYGYTF.

The V gene is TRBV5-4, the J gene TRBJ2-3; 10 bases are shared with TRBD2. The CDR3 totals 15 residues. Germline-derived CDR1 and CDR2 are SGHNT and YYREEE (reference sequence). Trimming removed 1 base from V and 5 bases from J; junction bases left unmatched: 4. DNA for the CDR3: TGTGCCAGCAGCTTGCTAGCGGGAGTTGGAGATACGCAGTATTTT. Translation gives CASSLLAGVGDTQYF.

The J gene is TRBJ2-7, the V gene TRBV23-1; TRBD2 agrees at 7 bases. TRBV23-1 is treated as an ORF (open reading frame) with a function not yet certain. J was trimmed by 0 bases and V by 1 base; bases with no gene match: 15. The CDR3 is 19 amino acids. CDR3 in DNA: TGCGCCAGCAGTCAATTCCCTTACGAGCGGGGACCTAACTCCTACGAGCAGTACTTC. The encoded protein is CASSQFPYERGPNSYEQYF.

This clone occurred a few times. The rearrangement joins TRBV30 to TRBJ1-6; 7 bases agree with TRBD1. CDR1 GTSNPN and CDR2 SVGIG come from the germline V gene (reference sequence). V shed 2 bases, J shed 10 bases, and the junction held 5 bases outside the gene matches. This CDR3 has 13 residues. CDR3 amino acids: CAWSPQGDSPLHF. In DNA, the CDR3 is TGTGCCTGGAGTCCGCAGGGGGACTCACCCCTCCACTTT.

Concerning this clone: Other DNA sequences in the same sample also yield this CDR3. The rearrangement joins TRBV28 to TRBJ1-2; possibly TRBD1 for D (5 bases). The CDR3 consists of 15 residues. The V gene lost 1 base and the J gene lost 3 bases, with 12 bases spanning the gap. Germline CDR1 and CDR2: MDHEN and SYDVKM. As DNA, the CDR3 is TGTGCCAGCAGTTTATCGGGCAGGGAAGACTATGGCTACACCTTC. Protein sequence: CASSLSGREDYGYTF.

V gene TRBV12-5 combines with J gene TRBJ1-5; D gene unclear. Trimming removed 1 base at V and 1 base at J, with 17 bases between. The CDR3 totals 18 residues. Germline-derived CDR1 and CDR2 are LGHNT and FRNRAP. The CDR3 reads CASGLEDSQKVSNQPQHF. The CDR3 region has the DNA TGTGCTAGTGGTTTGGAGGACTCCCAAAAGGTCAGCAATCAGCCCCAGCATTTT. Full variable domain (missing parts from reference TRBV12-5 and TRBJ1-5): DARVTQTPRHKVTEMGQEVTMRCQPILGHNTVFWYRQTMMQGLELLAYFRNRAPLDDSGMPKDRFSAEMPDATLATLKIQPSEPRDSAVYFCASGLEDSQKVSNQPQHFGDGTRLSIL.

The rearrangement links TRBV6-1 to TRBJ1-1; no clear D. This CDR3 is built from 17 residues. Germline CDR1 and CDR2: MNHNS and SASEGT. V gave up 4 bases and J gave up 0 bases, with 18 bases separating them. CDR3 sequence (DNA): TGTGCCAGCAGTGTCTTGACGGGGTCATCAATGAACACTGAAGCTTTCTTT. Its protein is CASSVLTGSSMNTEAFF.

The chain couples TRBV28 to TRBJ2-7, with 10 nucleotides matching TRBD2. The CDR3 totals 16 residues. The germline gives CDR1 MDHEN, CDR2 SYDVKM. V gave up 2 bases and J gave up 1 base; unmatched junction bases: 5. For the CDR3, the DNA is TGTGCCAGCAGTTTAGGGTTAGCGGGAGGTTCCTACGAGCAGTACTTC. This sequence encodes CASSLGLAGGSYEQYF.

This chain connects TRBV2 to TRBJ1-5; 7 bases map to TRBD1. Trimming removed 8 bases from V and 4 bases from J; junction bases left unmatched: 8. Germline lookup yields CDR1 SNHLY and CDR2 FYNNEI. CDR3 size: 14 residues. The CDR3, as DNA: TGTGCCAGCGATACGGGACAGAGAAATCAGCCCCAGCATTTT. As protein: CASDTGQRNQPQHF.

This clone appeared many times. The V call is TRBV3-1 (or the pseudogene TRBV3-2), the J call TRBJ1-1, with D perhaps matching TRBD1 (6 bases). Germline V gene lookup returns CDR1 LGHDT and CDR2 YNNKEL (reference sequence). CDR3 length: 16 amino acids. V was shortened by 3 bases and J by 3 bases, with 17 bases between the two germline ends. CDR3 sequence (DNA): TGTGCCAGCAGCCAGCAAACCGGACAGCCTGACACTGAAGCTTTCTTT. Its protein is CASSQQTGQPDTEAFF.

The CDR3 reads CASTARGSNTIYF. DNA for the CDR3: TGTGCCAGCACCGCTAGGGGGTCAAACACCATATATTTT. The chain recombines TRBV11-2 with TRBJ1-3, with D tentatively TRBD1 (6 bases). The CDR3 sequence is 13 residues long. V lost 7 bases and J lost 6, with 13 bases in between. Germline CDR1 and CDR2: SGHAT and FQNNGV. Full variable domain (remainder filled in from reference TRBV11-2 and TRBJ1-3): EAGVAQSPRYKIIEKRQSVAFWCNPISGHATLYWYQQILGQGPKLLIQFQNNGVVDDSQLPKDRFSAERLKGVDSTLKIQPAKLEDSAVYLCASTARGSNTIYFGEGSWLTVV.

The V and J genes are TRBV2 and TRBJ1-5; D unresolved. This CDR3 has 14 residues. Germline lookup yields CDR1 SNHLY and CDR2 FYNNEI. V dropped 3 bases and J dropped 3 bases, with 9 bases sitting between them. CDR3 residues: CASSESGPNQPQHF. DNA of the CDR3: TGTGCCAGCAGTGAGAGCGGTCCCAATCAGCCCCAGCATTTT.

The chain combines TRBV19 with TRBJ1-4, with 9 bases lining up with TRBD1. The germline V gene has CDR1 LNHDA and CDR2 SQIVND (reference sequence). The CDR3 contains 15 residues. V lost 7 bases and J lost 7; bases outside the gene matches: 10. This CDR3 reads CASTSLDRGTEKLFF. The CDR3 DNA follows: TGTGCCAGTACATCTCTAGACAGGGGGACTGAAAAACTGTTTTTT.

V is TRBV29-1 and J is TRBJ2-7, with TRBD1 matching 8 bases. CDR3 length: 14 amino acids. The J segment lost 2 bases and the V segment lost 5 bases, leaving 8 bases of the junction unmatched. Germline CDR1 reads SQVTM; CDR2 reads ANQGSEA. DNA of the CDR3: TGCAGCGTTAAGGACAGGGTAGATACCTACGAGCAGTACTTC. Protein sequence: CSVKDRVDTYEQYF.

V usage is TRBV19 and J usage is TRBJ2-2, with 10 bases matching TRBD2. The CDR3 sequence is 15 residues long. Germline V gene sequence: CDR1 LNHDA, CDR2 SQIVND (reference sequence). The J segment lost 7 bases and the V segment lost 5 bases, leaving 7 bases of the junction unmatched. CDR3 coding DNA: TGTGCCAGTAGTTGGCTAGCGGGAGTTAGCGGGGAGCTGTTTTTT. Its translation is CASSWLAGVSGELFF.

V gene TRBV6-2 or TRBV6-3 combines with J gene TRBJ1-5; 7 positions agree with TRBD1. The germline CDR1 and CDR2 sequences are MNHEY and SVGEGT. This CDR3 region has 18 residues. V shed 2 bases and J 3 bases; nucleotides not matched to a gene: 13. Written as DNA, the CDR3 is TGTGCCAGCAGTTACACCGGACAGGCTACTGTCTACAATCAGCCCCAGCATTTT. Translated, it gives CASSYTGQATVYNQPQHF.

The V and J genes are TRBV5-1 and TRBJ2-1, with D hard to call. The CDR3 length is 15 residues. V gave up 6 bases and J gave up 1 base, with 14 bases separating them. From germline, CDR1 is SGHRS and CDR2 YFSETQ. CDR3 sequence reads: CASTRNPLSYNEQFF. The CDR3 nucleotides are TGCGCCAGCACGAGGAATCCCCTTTCCTACAATGAGCAGTTCTTC. The whole variable domain, filled in from reference TRBV5-1 and TRBJ2-1, reads KAGVTQTPRYLIKTRGQQVTLSCSPISGHRSVSWYQQTPGQGLQFLFEYFSETQRNKGNFPGRFSGRQFSNSRSEMNVSTLELGDSALYLCASTRNPLSYNEQFFGPGTRLTVL.

The chain is built from TRBV24-1 and TRBJ1-2; 9 nucleotides align to TRBD1. The CDR3 loop spans 16 amino acids. CDR1 is KGHDR and CDR2 is SFDVKD in the germline V gene. Trimming at V came to 3 bases and at J to 2 bases, leaving 6 bases not matched to a gene. DNA of the CDR3: TGTGCCACCAGTGATCGAGGGACAGGGTCGAACTATGGCTACACCTTC. Its protein product is CATSDRGTGSNYGYTF.

This clone was seen only once. The chain employs TRBV6-6 and TRBJ1-1; D is unresolved. The CDR3 is 15 residues long. Germline loops: CDR1 MNHNY, CDR2 SVGAGI (reference sequence). The V end was cut by 4 bases, the J end by 0 bases, with 12 bases between. The CDR3 DNA reads TGTGCCAGCAGTTCCCCCAGACATGTGAACACTGAAGCTTTCTTT. Protein sequence: CASSSPRHVNTEAFF.

The rearrangement uses TRBV7-9 and TRBJ2-1, with D perhaps matching TRBD2 (5 bases). Trimming left V 5 bases short and J 7 bases short, with 18 bases between. This CDR3 comprises 15 residues. Per germline, CDR1 SEHNR and CDR2 FQNEAQ (reference sequence). CDR3 amino acids: CASSPLLVRENEQFF. The DNA of the CDR3 is TGTGCCAGCAGCCCACTATTAGTCCGGGAAAATGAGCAGTTCTTC.

The chain recombines TRBV10-3 with TRBJ2-1; 7 bases line up with TRBD1. The CDR3 sequence is 13 residues long. V lost 8 bases to trimming and J lost 4 bases; unmatched junction nucleotides: 5. CDR1 ENHRY and CDR2 SYGVKD come from the germline V gene. CDR3 DNA sequence: TGTGCCATCGGGGACAGTCCTTACAATGAGCAGTTCTTC. It specifies CAIGDSPYNEQFF.

The rearrangement uses TRBV5-6 and TRBJ2-2; 7 nucleotides agree with TRBD2. Trimming cost V 1 base and J 4 bases; bases outside gene matches: 4. This CDR3 region has 15 residues. Germline V CDR1 and CDR2: SGHDT, YYEEEE. CDR3 loop: CASSLPGGATGELFF. CDR3 DNA sequence: TGTGCCAGCAGCTTGCCGGGAGGAGCCACCGGGGAGCTGTTTTTT.

This clone came up once. V usage is TRBV2 and J usage is TRBJ1-5; 7 bases line up with TRBD1. The V and J ends lost 6 bases and 5 bases, in that order; junction bases with no gene match: 10. The CDR3 runs to 15 residues. In germline, CDR1 is SNHLY, CDR2 FYNNEI. CDR3 region: CASSSIDRAHQPQHF. The CDR3 DNA reads TGTGCCAGCAGCTCCATCGACAGGGCGCATCAGCCCCAGCATTTT.

The chain uses TRBV5-1 and TRBJ2-1; 12 nucleotides agree with TRBD2. The CDR3 consists of 16 residues. Germline-derived CDR1 and CDR2 are SGHRS and YFSETQ. V trimming: 4 bases; J trimming: 8 bases; junction bases outside the gene matches: 10. The CDR3, as DNA: TGCGCCAGCAGCCCCCCCGCTAGCGGGAGGGCGGATGAGCAGTTCTTC. Translated: CASSPPASGRADEQFF. The full variable domain, with the rest looked up from reference TRBV5-1 and TRBJ2-1, is KAGVTQTPRYLIKTRGQQVTLSCSPISGHRSVSWYQQTPGQGLQFLFEYFSETQRNKGNFPGRFSGRQFSNSRSEMNVSTLELGDSALYLCASSPPASGRADEQFFGPGTRLTVL.

The table lists this clone with a few counts. The rearrangement links TRBV6-5 to TRBJ2-7; D is possibly TRBD1 (5 bases). The CDR3 has 13 residues. Trimming shortened V by 4 bases and J by 4 bases, and 11 bases separated the two germline ends. Germline lookup yields CDR1 MNHEY and CDR2 SVGAGI. CDR3 protein: CASSSSRAYEQYF. CDR3 DNA sequence: TGTGCCAGCAGTTCGAGCAGGGCGTACGAGCAGTACTTC.